Below are 32 T cell receptor beta chains sequenced from a single sample in a study of TIL therapy for anti-PD-1-resistant metastatic lung cancer. This was the immunoSEQ v3 assay. Sequenced by immunoSEQ multiplex PCR; TCRdb stores in-frame clones only, minus some. This table has approximately 20,000 clones, around 78% appearing once. Time point described: pre-treatment sample, taken before nivolumab and TIL therapy. The sample consisted of blood, taken at baseline. The receptors stem from a person between 30 and 80 years old with non-small cell lung cancer.

This chain joins TRBV7-9 and TRBJ1-2; possible D gene TRBD1, 6 bases. The CDR3 consists of 16 residues. Trimming took off 5 bases at V and 4 bases at J, with 20 bases between the two ends. The germline gives CDR1 SEHNR, CDR2 FQNEAQ (reference sequence). The CDR3 spells CASSPKMGGPFYGYTF. In DNA form, the CDR3 reads TGTGCCAGCAGCCCAAAGATGGGGGGGCCCTTCTATGGCTACACCTTC.

This clone turned up a few times. The chain recombines TRBV28 with TRBJ1-4; no definite D call. Looked up from germline, CDR1 is MDHEN and CDR2 is SYDVKM. The V end lost 8 bases, the J end lost 5 bases, and 21 bases lay between the germline ends. The CDR3 runs 16 residues. The CDR3 DNA is TGTGCCAGCGGACCTGCTGTTCCTACCTACAATGAAAAACTGTTTTTT. It codes for CASGPAVPTYNEKLFF.

The genes are TRBV2 and TRBJ1-2; no firm D call. The CDR3 sequence is 12 residues long. Germline CDR1 SNHLY, CDR2 FYNNEI. V lost 3 bases, J lost 3 bases, and 5 bases lay in between. CDR3 sequence (DNA): TGTGCCAGCAGTGACCGCTACTATGGCTACACCTTC. Protein: CASSDRYYGYTF.

V usage is TRBV7-3 and J usage is TRBJ2-1; D tentatively reads TRBD1 or TRBD2 (5 bases each). In germline, CDR1 is SGHTA, CDR2 FQGTGA. Trimming pared 2 bases from V and 9 bases from J, leaving 11 bases between. The CDR3 is 13 amino acids. Here the CDR3 DNA reads TGTGCCAGCAGCTTAGGACTTCAGGGTGAGCAGTTCTTC. It specifies CASSLGLQGEQFF.

This clone was picked up one time. The V call is TRBV6-4, the J call TRBJ2-6; D is ambiguous. The CDR3 is 14 residues long. The V gene lost 2 bases and the J gene lost 0 bases, with 2 bases spanning the gap. The germline V gene encodes CDR1 MRHNA and CDR2 SNTAGT. This CDR3 reads CASSDNSGANVLTF. The CDR3 DNA sequence: TGTGCCAGCAGTGACAACTCTGGGGCCAACGTCCTGACTTTC.

The chain has TRBV14 and TRBJ1-1; TRBD1 aligns across 9 bases. The CDR3 runs 16 residues. The germline CDR1 and CDR2 sequences are SGHDN and FVKESK. Unmatched junction bases numbered 7, after V lost 2 bases and J lost 3 bases. The CDR3 DNA sequence: TGTGCCAGCAGCCAACGGACAGGGGCCCGGGACACTGAAGCTTTCTTT. This codes for CASSQRTGARDTEAFF.

J is TRBJ1-3 and V is TRBV19; D is undetermined. CDR3 size: 15 residues. Trimming removed 3 bases from V and 0 bases from J, with 9 bases in between. Germline V gives CDR1 LNHDA, CDR2 SQIVND (reference sequence). CDR3 DNA: TGTGCCAGTAGTATGAAGGGTCTCTCTGGAAACACCATATATTTT. It specifies CASSMKGLSGNTIYF.

The rearrangement joins TRBV13 to TRBJ2-6; 7 nucleotides agree with TRBD1. V shed 4 bases and J 0 bases; nucleotides not matched to a gene: 9. Germline V gene sequence: CDR1 PRHDT, CDR2 FYEKMQ (reference sequence). The CDR3 contains 18 residues. CDR3 sequence reads: CASSSGQWSRSGANVLTF. The CDR3 nucleotides read TGTGCCAGCAGCTCGGGACAGTGGTCCCGCTCTGGGGCCAACGTCCTGACTTTC.

V gene TRBV2 combines with J gene TRBJ2-2; tentatively, D is TRBD1 or TRBD2 (5 bases each). The V end was cut by 6 bases, the J end by 0 bases, with 11 bases between. The CDR3 is made up of 15 amino acids. Germline-derived CDR1 and CDR2 are SNHLY and FYNNEI. The CDR3 loop reads CASRPGRANTGELFF. CDR3 in DNA: TGTGCCAGCAGGCCGGGACGGGCGAACACCGGGGAGCTGTTTTTT.

The J gene is TRBJ2-3, the V gene TRBV9, with 9 bases lining up with TRBD1. J gave up 7 bases and V 6 bases, and 12 bases lay outside the gene matches. This CDR3 spans 15 amino acids. CDR1 and CDR2 from the germline V gene are SGDLS and YYNGEE. This CDR3 reads CASTTGGGQGNTQYF. In DNA, the CDR3 is TGTGCCAGCACCACTGGGGGGGGACAGGGAAATACGCAGTATTTT.

This clone was seen a few times. The chain combines TRBV28 with TRBJ2-7, with unresolved D. Germline V CDR1 and CDR2: MDHEN, SYDVKM. The CDR3 runs 11 residues. Trimming took off 7 bases at V and 2 bases at J, with 6 bases between the two ends. CDR3: CASIYAYEQYF. The CDR3, as DNA: TGTGCCAGCATTTATGCCTACGAGCAGTACTTC.

The chain links TRBV5-1 to TRBJ1-1, with unresolved D. The V and J ends lost 0 bases and 8 bases respectively, with 11 bases between them. The CDR3 spans 13 residues. Germline CDR1 SGHRS, CDR2 YFSETQ. The CDR3 reads CASSLGGVGEAFF. The CDR3 DNA is TGCGCCAGCAGCTTGGGCGGAGTGGGGGAAGCTTTCTTT.

This chain connects TRBV29-1 to TRBJ2-7, with TRBD1 identical over 9 bases. The germline V gene has CDR1 SQVTM and CDR2 ANQGSEA. V shed 0 bases and J 3 bases; nucleotides not matched to a gene: 3. This CDR3 spans 14 amino acids. CDR3 bases: TGCAGCGTTGAAGATCGGACAGGGGTCTACGAGCAGTACTTC. This encodes CSVEDRTGVYEQYF.

The gene calls are TRBV10-3 and TRBJ1-4; 8 nucleotides line up with TRBD1. Trimming cost V 2 bases and J 8 bases; bases outside gene matches: 1. CDR3 length: 13 residues. Germline-derived CDR1 and CDR2 are ENHRY and SYGVKD. CDR3 DNA sequence: TGTGCCATCAGTGAGGACAGGGGAGAAAAACTGTTTTTT. Encoded protein: CAISEDRGEKLFF.

J is TRBJ2-1 and V is TRBV6-4, with TRBD2 matching 13 bases. Germline V gene sequence: CDR1 MRHNA, CDR2 SNTAGT. The trim removed 4 bases at V and 6 bases at J, leaving 0 bases unmatched. The CDR3 consists of 14 residues. The CDR3 spells CASSGLAGGNEQFF. The CDR3, as DNA: TGTGCCAGCAGTGGACTAGCGGGGGGCAATGAGCAGTTCTTC.

The rearrangement joins TRBV6-5 to TRBJ1-3, with D possibly matching TRBD1 (5 bases). The CDR3 has 14 residues. V gave up 5 bases and J gave up 1 base, with 9 bases separating them. The germline CDR1 and CDR2 sequences are MNHEY and SVGAGI. CDR3 coding DNA: TGTGCCAGCAGTCAGGGTTTTTCTGGAAACACCATATATTTT. It codes for CASSQGFSGNTIYF.

The chain is built from TRBV11-3 and TRBJ2-2, with TRBD2 matching over 7 bases. Germline lookup yields CDR1 SGHNT and CDR2 YENEEA. The trim removed 1 base at V and 4 bases at J, leaving 12 bases unmatched. The CDR3 extends over 18 amino acids. CDR3 nucleotides: TGTGCCAGCAGCTTAGGAGCGTGGCGGGGGAGCTCCACCGGGGAGCTGTTTTTT. Amino acids: CASSLGAWRGSSTGELFF.

This clone was counted a single time. The rearrangement joins TRBV5-1 to TRBJ1-5, with 7 bases aligning to TRBD1. The CDR3 has 14 residues. V was clipped by 3 bases and J by 1 base; unmatched bases: 1. Germline-derived CDR1 and CDR2 are SGHRS and YFSETQ. The chain's CDR3 is CASSSTGSNQPQHF. The CDR3 DNA reads as TGCGCCAGCAGCTCGACAGGGAGCAATCAGCCCCAGCATTTT.

The chain is built from TRBV27 and TRBJ2-2; D might be TRBD1 (7 bases). CDR3 size: 18 residues. Germline V gene sequence: CDR1 MNHEY, CDR2 SMNVEV (reference sequence). Trimming cost V 0 bases and J 1 base, with 15 bases left between them. The CDR3 reads CASSLSRGQGLNTGELFF. CDR3 sequence (DNA): TGTGCCAGCAGTTTATCGAGGGGGCAGGGACTGAACACCGGGGAGCTGTTTTTT.

This clone was seen only a few times. The chain joins TRBV4-3 to TRBJ2-3, with TRBD2 identical over 7 bases. V gave up 6 bases and J gave up 4 bases; unmatched junction bases: 10. The CDR3 has 15 amino acids. CDR1 is LGHNA and CDR2 is YSLEER in the germline V gene. CDR3 DNA sequence: TGCGCCAGCAGACGGCGGGCTAGCGGCTCAGATACGCAGTATTTT. Protein product: CASRRRASGSDTQYF.

This clone appeared a single time. The gene calls are TRBV7-9 and TRBJ2-7, with D uncertain. Germline values: CDR1 SEHNR, CDR2 FQNEAQ (reference sequence). Trimming took 11 bases from V and 2 from J, leaving 13 bases between them. The CDR3 sequence is 12 residues long. CDR3 amino acids: CAGASGPYEQYF. CDR3 in DNA: TGTGCCGGCGCTTCCGGCCCCTACGAGCAGTACTTC. The full variable domain, its missing parts supplied by reference TRBV7-9 and TRBJ2-7, is DTGVSQNPRHKITKRGQNVTFRCDPISEHNRLYWYRQTLGQGPEFLTYFQNEAQLEKSRLLSDRFSAERPKGSFSTLEIQRTEQGDSAMYLCAGASGPYEQYFGPGTRLTVT.

The rearrangement joins TRBV28 to TRBJ1-5; unclear D gene. The CDR3 has 12 residues. CDR1 and CDR2 from the germline V gene are MDHEN and SYDVKM. Trimming removed 3 bases at V and 5 bases at J, with 5 bases between. CDR3 loop: CASSLAHQPQHF. CDR3 coding DNA: TGTGCCAGCAGTTTGGCCCATCAGCCCCAGCATTTT.

Relative to its sample, this clone is medium-sized. The chain uses TRBV29-1 and TRBJ1-5; possibly TRBD1 for D (6 bases). Trimming removed 7 bases at V and 3 bases at J, with 16 bases between. CDR1 SQVTM and CDR2 ANQGSEA come from the germline V gene. The CDR3 is 14 residues long. The CDR3 loop is CSAKTGTPNQPQHF. For the CDR3, the DNA is TGCAGCGCCAAGACCGGGACACCCAATCAGCCCCAGCATTTT.

V is TRBV4-1 and J is TRBJ2-7; 10 bases line up with TRBD2. Unmatched junction bases numbered 9, after V lost 4 bases and J lost 6 bases. CDR3 length: 15 amino acids. Germline V lookup: CDR1 MGHRA, CDR2 YSYEKL. CDR3 bases: TGCGCCAGCAGCCTTAATAGCGGGGGGTCCGCCGAGCAGTACTTC. It codes for CASSLNSGGSAEQYF.

This sequence joins TRBV7-2 and TRBJ2-5; D uncertain. Gene TRBJ2-7 matches the end of the DNA better, so the J call may be wrong. Germline loops: CDR1 SGHTA, CDR2 FQGNSA. The CDR3 covers 11 residues. DNA for the CDR3: TGTGCCAGCAGCTTAGAACGCGAGCAGTACTTC. This gives the protein CASSLEREQYF.

V gene TRBV18 combines with J gene TRBJ1-1; D unclear. This CDR3 has 15 residues. The V gene's germline CDR1 is KGHSH and CDR2 LQKENI. Trimming took 2 bases from V and 1 from J, leaving 11 bases between them. CDR3 sequence (DNA): TGTGCCAGCTCACCAGACCCGGGAGGGAACACTGAAGCTTTCTTT. The encoded protein is CASSPDPGGNTEAFF.

The rearrangement uses TRBV5-1 and TRBJ1-6; 8 bases align to TRBD1. V was pared by 4 bases and J by 7 bases, with 4 bases of the junction left unmatched. CDR1 and CDR2 (germline): SGHRS, YFSETQ. This CDR3 is 14 amino acids long. Here the CDR3 DNA reads TGCGCCAGCAGCAAACAGGGGGGCAATTCACCCCTCCACTTT. Amino acid sequence: CASSKQGGNSPLHF.

A remark on this clone: Other DNA sequences in the same sample also yield this CDR3. J is TRBJ1-5 and V is TRBV28, with a tentative D call TRBD1 (5 bases). CDR1 and CDR2 (germline): MDHEN, SYDVKM. The CDR3 sequence is 14 residues long. V was cut by 1 base and J by 3 bases, with 7 bases left in between. CDR3 coding DNA: TGTGCCAGCAGTTTATCAGGGTCCAATCAGCCCCAGCATTTT. Residues: CASSLSGSNQPQHF.

V gene TRBV19 combines with J gene TRBJ1-5; D may be TRBD1 (5 bases). In germline, CDR1 is LNHDA, CDR2 SQIVND (reference sequence). Deletions cut 6 bases from V and 0 bases from J, with 12 bases between. The CDR3 is made up of 15 amino acids. CDR3 coding DNA: TGTGCCAGTAGCCTGACAGAGCATAGCAATCAGCCCCAGCATTTT. Amino acids: CASSLTEHSNQPQHF.

The rearrangement uses TRBV6-6 and TRBJ1-5; no reliable D call. The CDR3 covers 15 residues. Deletions cut 6 bases from V and 1 base from J, with 13 bases between. CDR1 is MNHNY, CDR2 SVGAGI, per germline (reference sequence). CDR3 amino acids: CASRTTVGSNQPQHF. CDR3 sequence (DNA): TGTGCCAGCAGGACCACCGTGGGAAGCAATCAGCCCCAGCATTTT.

The rearrangement uses TRBV6-5 and TRBJ2-4; perhaps D is TRBD1 or TRBD2 (5 bases each). With 8 bases removed from V and 7 bases from J, the gap between germline ends came to 12 bases. Germline CDR1 is MNHEY and CDR2 is SVGAGI. CDR3 length: 12 residues. In DNA, the CDR3 is TGTGCCAGCGGGGACCCCGGGAACATTCAGTACTTC. This translates into CASGDPGNIQYF.

A remark on this clone: Other DNA sequences of this sample code for an identical CDR3. The chain has TRBV5-8 and TRBJ1-2; D might be TRBD1 (6 bases). V lost 6 bases to trimming and J lost 2 bases, with 20 bases between them. In germline, CDR1 is SGHTS, CDR2 YDEGEE. The CDR3 sequence is 16 residues long. The DNA of the CDR3 is TGTGCCAGCAATCGCCTAAACAGGACAGAGAACTATGGCTACACCTTC. Encoded protein: CASNRLNRTENYGYTF.